This TCR beta chain was found in a study of T cells in Graves' hyperthyroidism and ophthalmopathy. This clonotype was counted only a few times. Its antigen is as yet unknown. This CDR3 region has 17 residues. The germline CDR1 and CDR2 sequences are MNHEY and SMNVEV (reference sequence). V shed 1 base and J 2 bases; nucleotides not matched to a gene: 5. TCR beta CDR3 sequences were amplified from RNA transcripts. RT-PCR in the first round (using the HTBI primer set) targeted the TCR CDR3. MiXCR, applied by TCRdb to the multiplex PCR reads, yields one record per CDR3 protein. The table records 500,000 or so distinct CDR3 sequences, 15% to 20% of them present only once. Each diagnosis was grounded in clinical symptoms, serum thyroxine and TRAb, thyroid ultrasound, and orbital computed tomography. Findings of the study overall: Researchers report that a 13 V-J model separated ophthalmopathy from stable hyperthyroidism.

V is TRBV27 and J is TRBJ2-7; 13 bases match TRBD2. The receptor comes from a woman between 25 and 40 years old with Graves' ophthalmopathy. Sequenced sample: blood. This CDR3 is CASSLYGLAGAPYEQYF. In nucleotides, the CDR3 is TGTGCCAGCAGTTTATACGGACTAGCGGGAGCGCCCTACGAGCAGTACTTC.